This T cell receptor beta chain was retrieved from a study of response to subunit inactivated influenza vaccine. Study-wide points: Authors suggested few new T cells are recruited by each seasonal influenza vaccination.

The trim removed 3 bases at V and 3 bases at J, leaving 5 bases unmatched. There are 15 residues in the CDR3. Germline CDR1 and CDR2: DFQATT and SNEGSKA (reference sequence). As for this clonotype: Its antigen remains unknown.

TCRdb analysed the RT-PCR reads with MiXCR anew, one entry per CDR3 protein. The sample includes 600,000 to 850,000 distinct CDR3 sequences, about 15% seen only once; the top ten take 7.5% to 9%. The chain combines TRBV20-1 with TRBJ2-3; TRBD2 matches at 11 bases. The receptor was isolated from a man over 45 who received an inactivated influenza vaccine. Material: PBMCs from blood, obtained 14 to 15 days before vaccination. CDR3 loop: CSASRASGRTDTQYF. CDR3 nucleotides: TGCAGTGCTAGTCGCGCTAGCGGGAGGACAGATACGCAGTATTTT.